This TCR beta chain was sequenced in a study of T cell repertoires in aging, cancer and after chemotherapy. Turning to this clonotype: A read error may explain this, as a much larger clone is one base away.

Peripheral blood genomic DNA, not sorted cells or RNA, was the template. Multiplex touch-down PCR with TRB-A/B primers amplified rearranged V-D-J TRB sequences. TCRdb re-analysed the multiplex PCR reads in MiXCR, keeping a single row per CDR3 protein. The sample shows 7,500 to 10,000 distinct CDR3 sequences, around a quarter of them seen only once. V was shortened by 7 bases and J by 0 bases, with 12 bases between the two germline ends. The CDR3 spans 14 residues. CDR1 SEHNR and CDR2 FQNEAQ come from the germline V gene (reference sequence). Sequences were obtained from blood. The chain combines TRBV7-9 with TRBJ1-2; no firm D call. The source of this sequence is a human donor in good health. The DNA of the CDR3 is TGTGCCAGCACCGACACGGCGTCTAACTATGGCTACACCTTC. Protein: CASTDTASNYGYTF.